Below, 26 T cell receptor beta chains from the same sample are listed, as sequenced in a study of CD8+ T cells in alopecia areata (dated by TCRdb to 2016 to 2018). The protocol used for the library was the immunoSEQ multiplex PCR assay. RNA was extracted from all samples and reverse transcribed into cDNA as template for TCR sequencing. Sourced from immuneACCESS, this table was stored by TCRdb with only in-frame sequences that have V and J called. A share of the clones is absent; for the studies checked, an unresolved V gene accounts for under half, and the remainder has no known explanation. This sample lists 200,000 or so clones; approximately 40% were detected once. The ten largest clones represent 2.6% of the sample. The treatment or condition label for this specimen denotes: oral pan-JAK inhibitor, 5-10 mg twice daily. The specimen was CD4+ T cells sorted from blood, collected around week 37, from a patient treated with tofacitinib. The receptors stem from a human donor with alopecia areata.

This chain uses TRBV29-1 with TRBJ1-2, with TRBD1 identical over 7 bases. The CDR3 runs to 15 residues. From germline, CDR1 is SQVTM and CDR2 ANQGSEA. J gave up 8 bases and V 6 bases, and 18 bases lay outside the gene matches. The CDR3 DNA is TGCAGCGTCGCCCTATCGGAGGGGGCGTCAAGCGGCTACACCTTC. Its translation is CSVALSEGASSGYTF.

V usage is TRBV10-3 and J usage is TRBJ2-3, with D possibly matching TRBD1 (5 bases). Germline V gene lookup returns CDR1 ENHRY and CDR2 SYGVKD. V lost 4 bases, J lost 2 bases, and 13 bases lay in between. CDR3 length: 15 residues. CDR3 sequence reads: CAISVVGPPTDTQYF. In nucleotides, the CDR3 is TGTGCCATCAGTGTGGTGGGGCCCCCCACAGATACGCAGTATTTT.

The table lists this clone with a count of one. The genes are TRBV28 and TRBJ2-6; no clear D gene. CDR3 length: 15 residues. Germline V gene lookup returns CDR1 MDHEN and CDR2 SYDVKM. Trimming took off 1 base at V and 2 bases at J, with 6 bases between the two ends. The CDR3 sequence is CASSLFAAGANVLTF. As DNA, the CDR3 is TGTGCCAGCAGTTTATTCGCCGCTGGGGCCAACGTCCTGACTTTC.

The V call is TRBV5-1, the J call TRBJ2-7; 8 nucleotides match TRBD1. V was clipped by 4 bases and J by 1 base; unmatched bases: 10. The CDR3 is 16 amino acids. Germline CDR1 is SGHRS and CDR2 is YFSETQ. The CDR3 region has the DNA TGCGCCAGCAGCAGACAAGGACAGGGACATTCCTACGAGCAGTACTTC. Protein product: CASSRQGQGHSYEQYF.

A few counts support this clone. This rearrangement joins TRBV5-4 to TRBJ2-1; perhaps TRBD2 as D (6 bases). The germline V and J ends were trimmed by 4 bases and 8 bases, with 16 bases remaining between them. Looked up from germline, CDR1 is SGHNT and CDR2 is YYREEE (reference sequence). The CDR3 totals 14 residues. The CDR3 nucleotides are TGTGCCAGCAGCCCACCATCAAGACTAGATGAGCAGTTCTTC. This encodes CASSPPSRLDEQFF.

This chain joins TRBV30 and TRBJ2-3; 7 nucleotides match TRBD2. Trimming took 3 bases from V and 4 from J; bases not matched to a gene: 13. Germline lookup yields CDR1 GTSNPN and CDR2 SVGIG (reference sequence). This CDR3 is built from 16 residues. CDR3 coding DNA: TGTGCCTGGAGCGATTCCCCCGTGGCGGGAGCAGATACGCAGTATTTT. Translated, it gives CAWSDSPVAGADTQYF.

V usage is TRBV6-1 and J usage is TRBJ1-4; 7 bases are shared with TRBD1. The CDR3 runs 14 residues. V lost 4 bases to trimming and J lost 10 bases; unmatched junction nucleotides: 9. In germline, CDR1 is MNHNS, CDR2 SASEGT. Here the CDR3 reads CASSAGTASGKLFF. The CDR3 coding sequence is TGTGCCAGCAGTGCAGGGACAGCCTCGGGAAAACTGTTTTTT.

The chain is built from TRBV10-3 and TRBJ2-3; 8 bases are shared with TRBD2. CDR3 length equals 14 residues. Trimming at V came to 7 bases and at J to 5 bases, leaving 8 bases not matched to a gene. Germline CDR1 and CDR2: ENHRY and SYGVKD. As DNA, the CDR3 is TGTGCCATCAACCCAACGGGAGGGAGAGATACGCAGTATTTT. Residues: CAINPTGGRDTQYF.

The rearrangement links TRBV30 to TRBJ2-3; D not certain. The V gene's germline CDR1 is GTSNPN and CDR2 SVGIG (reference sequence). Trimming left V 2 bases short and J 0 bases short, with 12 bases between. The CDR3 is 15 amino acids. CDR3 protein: CAWSILLGSTDTQYF. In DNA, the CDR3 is TGTGCCTGGAGTATTCTGCTGGGTAGCACAGATACGCAGTATTTT.

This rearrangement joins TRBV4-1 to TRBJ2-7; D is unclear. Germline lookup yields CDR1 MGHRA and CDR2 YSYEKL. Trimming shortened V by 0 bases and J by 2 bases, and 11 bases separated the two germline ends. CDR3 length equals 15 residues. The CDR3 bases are TGCGCCAGCAGCCAAGACGACGGCAAACCCTACGAGCAGTACTTC. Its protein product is CASSQDDGKPYEQYF.

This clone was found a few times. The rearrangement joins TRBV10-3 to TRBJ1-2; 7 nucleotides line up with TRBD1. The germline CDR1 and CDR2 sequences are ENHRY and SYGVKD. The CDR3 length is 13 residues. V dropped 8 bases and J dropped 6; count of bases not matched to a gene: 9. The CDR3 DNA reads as TGTGCCATCTACCATCGGACAGGCGATGGCTACACCTTC. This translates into CAIYHRTGDGYTF.

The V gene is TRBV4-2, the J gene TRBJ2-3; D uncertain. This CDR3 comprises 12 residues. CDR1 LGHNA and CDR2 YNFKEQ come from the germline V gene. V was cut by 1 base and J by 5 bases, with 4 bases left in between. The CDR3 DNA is TGTGCCAGCAGCCAAGGACGAGATACGCAGTATTTT. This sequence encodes CASSQGRDTQYF.

The CDR3 sequence is CASSHGQGGTSYEQYF. The CDR3 DNA sequence: TGTGCCAGCAGCCACGGACAGGGGGGGACCTCCTACGAGCAGTACTTC. V gene TRBV11-2 combines with J gene TRBJ2-7; 10 bases match TRBD1. V lost 5 bases and J lost 0; bases outside the gene matches: 7. This CDR3 comprises 16 residues. Per germline, CDR1 SGHAT and CDR2 FQNNGV.

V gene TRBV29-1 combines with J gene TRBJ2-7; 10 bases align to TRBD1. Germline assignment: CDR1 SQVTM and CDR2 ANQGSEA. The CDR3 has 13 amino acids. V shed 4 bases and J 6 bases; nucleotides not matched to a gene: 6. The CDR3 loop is CSVGDRGAVEQYF. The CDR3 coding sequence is TGCAGCGTTGGGGACAGGGGCGCGGTCGAGCAGTACTTC.

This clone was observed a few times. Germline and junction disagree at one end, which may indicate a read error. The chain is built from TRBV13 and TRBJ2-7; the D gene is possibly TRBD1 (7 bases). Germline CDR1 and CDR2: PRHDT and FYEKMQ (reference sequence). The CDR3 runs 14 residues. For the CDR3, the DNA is TGTGCCAGCAGCTTACGAGGCGGACGCGGGACAGTTAACTTC. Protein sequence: CASSLRGGRGTVNF.

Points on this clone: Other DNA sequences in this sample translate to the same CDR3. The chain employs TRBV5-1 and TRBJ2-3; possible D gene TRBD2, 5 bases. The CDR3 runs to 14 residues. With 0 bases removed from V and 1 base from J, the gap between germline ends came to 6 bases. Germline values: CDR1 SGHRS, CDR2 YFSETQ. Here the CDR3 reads CASSLAGGTDTQYF. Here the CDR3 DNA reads TGCGCCAGCAGCTTGGCCGGGGGCACAGATACGCAGTATTTT.

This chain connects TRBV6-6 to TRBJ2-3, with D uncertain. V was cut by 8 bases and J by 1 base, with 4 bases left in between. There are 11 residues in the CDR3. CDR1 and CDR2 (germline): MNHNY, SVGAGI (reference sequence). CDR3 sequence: CASGRTDTQYF. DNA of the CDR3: TGTGCCAGCGGACGCACAGATACGCAGTATTTT.

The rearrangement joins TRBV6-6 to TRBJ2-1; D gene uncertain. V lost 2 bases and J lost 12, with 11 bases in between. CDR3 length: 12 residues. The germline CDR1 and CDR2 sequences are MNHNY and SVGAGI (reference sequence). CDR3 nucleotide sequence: TGTGCCAGCAGTTACGAGGCGAGAGGGCAGTTCTTC. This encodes CASSYEARGQFF.

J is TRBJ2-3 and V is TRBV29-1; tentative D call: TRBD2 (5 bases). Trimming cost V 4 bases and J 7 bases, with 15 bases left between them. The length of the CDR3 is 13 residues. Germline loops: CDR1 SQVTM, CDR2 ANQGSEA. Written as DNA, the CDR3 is TGCAGCGTTGTCGGCGCCCCGGGGTATACGCAGTATTTT. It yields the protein CSVVGAPGYTQYF.

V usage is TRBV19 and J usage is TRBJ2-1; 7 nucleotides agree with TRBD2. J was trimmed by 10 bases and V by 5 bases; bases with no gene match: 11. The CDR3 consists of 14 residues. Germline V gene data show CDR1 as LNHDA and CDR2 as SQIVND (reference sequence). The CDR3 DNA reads TGTGCCAGTAGTGCTGGACTAGTCATCCCCGAGCAGTTCTTC. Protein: CASSAGLVIPEQFF. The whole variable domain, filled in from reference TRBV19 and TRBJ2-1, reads DGGITQSPKYLFRKEGQNVTLSCEQNLNHDAMYWYRQDPGQGLRLIYYSQIVNDFQKGDIAEGYSVSREKKESFPLTVTSAQKNPTAFYLCASSAGLVIPEQFFGPGTRLTVL.

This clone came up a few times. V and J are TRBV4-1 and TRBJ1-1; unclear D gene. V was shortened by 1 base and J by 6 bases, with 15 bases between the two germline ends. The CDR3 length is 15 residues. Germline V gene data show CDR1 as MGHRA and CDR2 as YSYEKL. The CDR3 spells CASSQGHPRRAEAFF. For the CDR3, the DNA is TGCGCCAGCAGCCAAGGACACCCAAGGAGAGCTGAAGCTTTCTTT.

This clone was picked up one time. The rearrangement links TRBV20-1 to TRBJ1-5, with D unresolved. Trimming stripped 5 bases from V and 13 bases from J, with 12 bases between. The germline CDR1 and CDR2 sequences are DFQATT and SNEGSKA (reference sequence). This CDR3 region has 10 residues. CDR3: CSAEEGIQHF. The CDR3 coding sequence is TGCAGTGCTGAAGAGGGCATTCAGCATTTT.

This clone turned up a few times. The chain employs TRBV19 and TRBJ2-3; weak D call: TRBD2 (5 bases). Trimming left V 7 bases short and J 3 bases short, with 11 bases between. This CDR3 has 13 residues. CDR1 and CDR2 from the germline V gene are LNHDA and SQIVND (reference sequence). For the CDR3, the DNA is TGTGCCAGTAATTCAGCGGATACAGATACGCAGTATTTT. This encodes CASNSADTDTQYF.

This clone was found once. CDR3 amino acids: CAWAPRRAENQPQHF. DNA of the CDR3: TGTGCCTGGGCCCCCCGGAGGGCAGAAAATCAGCCCCAGCATTTT. The V gene is TRBV30, the J gene TRBJ1-5; no firm D call. CDR1 and CDR2 from the germline V gene are GTSNPN and SVGIG (reference sequence). The CDR3 extends over 15 amino acids. The V end lost 5 bases, the J end lost 4 bases, and 18 bases lay between the germline ends.

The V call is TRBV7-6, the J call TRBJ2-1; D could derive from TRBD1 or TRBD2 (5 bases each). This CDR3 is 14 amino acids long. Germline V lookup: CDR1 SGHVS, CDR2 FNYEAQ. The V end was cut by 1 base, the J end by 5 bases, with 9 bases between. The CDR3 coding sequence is TGTGCCAGCAGCTTAGGACAGACTAACAATGAGCAGTTCTTC. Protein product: CASSLGQTNNEQFF.

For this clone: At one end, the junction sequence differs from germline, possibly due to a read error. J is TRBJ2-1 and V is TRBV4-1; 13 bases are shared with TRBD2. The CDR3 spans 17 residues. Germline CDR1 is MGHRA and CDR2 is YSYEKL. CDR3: CASSQDLRTSGRGIRVF. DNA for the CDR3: TGCGCCAGCAGCCAAGATCTTAGGACTAGCGGGAGAGGGATCCGGGTCTTC.